This T cell receptor (beta chain) derives from a study of breast tumors, draining lymph nodes, adjacent tissues. Overall study findings and caveats: Findings are consistent with lymph node origin and intratumoral expansion of most tumor T cells. Tumor TCR diversity was below lymph nodes but above nontumor tissue.

In germline, CDR1 is MNHNS, CDR2 SASEGT. This CDR3 is built from 14 residues. Axillary draining lymph nodes of breast cancer patients supplied the node samples. Each CDR3 protein gets one entry after TCRdb re-called the multiplex PCR reads with MiXCR. The sample has 150,000 to 200,000 distinct CDR3 sequences, approximately 33% seen once. This clonotype occurred a few times. No antigen is known for it. This may arise from a read error, as a much more abundant clone is one base away. The rearrangement joins TRBV6-1 to TRBJ1-2; the D is unclear. The sample taken for sequencing was axillary lymph node tissue. The TCR originated in a female donor with breast cancer. Some clones in this sample may be carry-over from other donors' samples. The CDR3 bases are TGTGCCAGCAGCCCCGCCTGGGTAAACTATGGCCACACCTTC. Translation gives CASSPAWVNYGHTF.